This T cell receptor beta chain was found in a study of T cell clones after liver transplantation. About the study: Samples came pre-transplant, pre-randomization before withdrawal, and post-randomization after withdrawal ended.

Assay used: immunoSEQ multiplex PCR; TCRdb lists only in-frame clones, some missing. This sample has tens of thousands of clones, with over 90% found just once. In its sample, this clone was seen once. Antigen unknown. Germline trimming cut 5 bases from V and 10 bases from J; bases unmatched to any gene: 8. Looked up from germline, CDR1 is SGHTA and CDR2 is FQGNSA. The CDR3 loop spans 15 amino acids. The study, taken as a whole, reports: In 5 of 8 subjects, circulating graft-donor-reactive CD4 TCRbeta sequences fell significantly after transplant. In a couple of subjects, few donor cells limited the measurable donor-reactive repertoire. Small, mixed patient groups and varying post-transplant times limit these conclusions.

This chain joins TRBV7-2 and TRBJ2-1, with TRBD2 matching 13 bases. The source material was CD4+ T cells from blood, sampled less than 27 months after liver transplant. The clonotype comes from a human patient who received a liver transplant. The graft donor may have given rise to some T cells. This CDR3 reads CASSQLAGGPSEQFF. DNA of the CDR3: TGTGCCAGCAGCCAACTAGCGGGAGGGCCCAGCGAGCAGTTCTTC.